These T cell receptor beta chains were read from a single sample in a study of regulatory T cells in long-lasting Graves disease. One entry per CDR3 protein, called by TCRdb with MiXCR from the multiplex PCR reads. The sample carries approximately 250,000 distinct CDR3 sequences, about 18% recorded once. The sample was peripheral blood mononuclear cells (PBMCs), taken at new diagnosis, from a patient treated with antithyroid drugs. The source is a female donor with Graves disease. CDR3s include the opening cysteine and the closing phenylalanine or tryptophan. A D gene is named only where the DNA matches it firmly. Clone size, where shown, is once, few, many, or a class for clones that have expanded.

>many|TRBJ2-3|TRBD2|18|TRBV20-1
TGCAGTGCCCCGCTTGGACTAGCGGGAGGGCCGTTTGAAGATACGCAGTATTTT
CSAPLGLAGGPFEDTQYF
>few|TRBJ1-2|NA|13|TRBV20-1
TGCAGTCTGGATGGTGGCATGAACTATGGCTACACCTTC
CSLDGGMNYGYTF
>many|TRBJ2-5|NA|12|TRBV7-9
TGTGCCAGCAGCCCCGACCGTGGGACCCAGTACTTC
CASSPDRGTQYF
>NA|TRBJ2-2|TRBD1|17|TRBV2
TGTGCCAGCGGTCCGGGACAGGGGGCGCAGATGACCGGGGAGCTGTTTTTT
CASGPGQGAQMTGELFF
>NA|TRBJ2-1|TRBD2|16|TRBV3-1
TGTGCCAGCAGCCAAGATAGACTAGCCCTCTACAATGAGCAGTTCTTC
CASSQDRLALYNEQFF
>NA|TRBJ2-5|TRBD2|17|TRBV24-1
TGTGCCACCAGTGACCCGACTAGCGGGGGACTACGGGAGACCCAGTACTTC
CATSDPTSGGLRETQYF
>NA|TRBJ2-3|NA|17|TRBV7-9
TGTGCCAGCAGCTTAGAATTGGGACGGTCTAGCACAGATACGCAGTATTTT
CASSLELGRSSTDTQYF
>NA|TRBJ1-5|NA|13|TRBV24-1
TGTGCCACCCGTGAGGCTAGCAATCAGCCCCAGCATTTT
CATREASNQPQHF
>many|TRBJ2-1|NA|15|TRBV28
TGTGCCAGCAGTTTAGTACAGGGGGGAGGGAATGAGCAGTTCTTC
CASSLVQGGGNEQFF
>many|TRBJ1-1|TRBD1|15|TRBV7-2
TGTGCCAGCAGCTTAATAGGGGACAGGAACACTGAAGCTTTCTTT
CASSLIGDRNTEAFF
>NA|TRBJ1-1|NA|13|TRBV9
TGTGCCAGCAGCGTAGGGGGCAACTATGAAGCTTTCTTT
CASSVGGNYEAFF
>many|TRBJ2-2|TRBD2|16|TRBV20-1
TGCAGTGCTAGAGACGGACTAGCGGGAGTGAGCGGGGAGCTGTTTTTT
CSARDGLAGVSGELFF
>many|TRBJ1-1|NA|13|TRBV27
TGTGCCAGCAGTTTATTGGGGAAGACTGAAGCTTTCTTT
CASSLLGKTEAFF
>many|TRBJ2-7|NA|13|TRBV6-1
TGTGCCAGCGGGCGGGATCAAGGCTACGAGCAGTACTTC
CASGRDQGYEQYF
>NA|TRBJ1-1|NA|14|TRBV7-9
TGTGCCAGCAGCCCCCCGACAGCTCCTGGAGGAGCTTTCTTT
CASSPPTAPGGAFF
>NA|TRBJ2-1|NA|14|TRBV10-1
TGCGCCAGCAGTGACGGGGGCGCGGGGAATGAGCAGTTCTTC
CASSDGGAGNEQFF
>many|TRBJ2-7|TRBD1|15|TRBV18
TGTGCCAGCTCACCAGTAGGACAGGGCGGCTACGAGCAGTACTTC
CASSPVGQGGYEQYF
>many|TRBJ1-5|NA|15|TRBV6-1
TGTGCCAGCACTAAGGGGCTTTCATCTTGGCAGCCCCAGCATTTT
CASTKGLSSWQPQHF
>many|TRBJ2-5|TRBD2|15|TRBV2
TGTGCCAGCAGTGAACTAGCGGGAGGTAGAGAGACCCAGTACTTC
CASSELAGGRETQYF
>many|TRBJ2-2|TRBD2|15|TRBV6-1
TGTGCCAGCAGTGAACTAGCGGGAGTCTTCGGGGAGCTGTTTTTT
CASSELAGVFGELFF
>many|TRBJ1-5|NA|13|TRBV6-1
TGTGCCAGCAGTGAACGGGGGGATCAGCCCCAGCATTTT
CASSERGDQPQHF
>many|TRBJ2-5|NA|14|TRBV28
TGTGCCAGCAGTGCCCCAGGGTACCAAGAGACCCAGTACTTC
CASSAPGYQETQYF
>many|TRBJ2-7|NA|14|TRBV20-1
TGCAGTGCTAGGGGGTCCGGAAGCTCCTACGAGCAGTACTTC
CSARGSGSSYEQYF
>NA|TRBJ2-1|NA|10|TRBV20-1
TGCAGTGCTAACCTCAATGAGCAGTTCTTC
CSANLNEQFF
>many|TRBJ2-4|TRBD2|13|TRBV2
TGTGCCAGCAGTGAAGACGGGAGGGGCATTCAGTACTTC
CASSEDGRGIQYF
>many|TRBJ2-5|TRBD2|13|TRBV20-1
TGCAGTGCCGGGACTAGGAGGTCGGAGACCCAGTACTTC
CSAGTRRSETQYF